This T cell receptor beta chain was recorded in a study of naive and memory T cell subsets (TCRdb year 2017). Looking at the study overall: The figure summarizing these samples reported ten or so blood donors, 7 tuberculin skin test biopsies and 3 saline control biopsies. Skin biopsies were taken from tuberculin skin test sites or from saline-injected control sites and were processed for RNA extraction as described before. Usually PCR2 was run as a SYBR Green qPCR and stopped at a set threshold, although low-input samples could use end-point PCR (around 6 cycles) instead. The investigation overall reported the following: Details of skin biopsy collection and RNA processing were not given in the paper but were referenced to earlier studies. The RNA-based method was acknowledged as potentially sensitive to TCR transcript changes with T cell activation and differentiation. Both types of skin biopsy reportedly yielded TCR sequences, though far more TCRs came from tuberculin skin test sites. Higher TCR numbers at tuberculin skin test sites were interpreted as T cell infiltration of a delayed type IV hypersensitivity reaction.

Libraries were prepared through UMI-ligation and nested PCR. The ligated cDNA was amplified in four rounds of PCR with nested alpha and beta constant region primers together with the SP2 primer. For the blood and skin samples, TCR RNA was reverse transcribed with SuperScript IV using primers for the alpha and beta constant regions. T4 RNA ligase 1 was used to ligate an oligonucleotide containing the Illumina SP2 primer and a UMI to the 3' end of the cDNA. To prevent hairpin formation, the 12-nucleotide UMI was made up of two random hexamers with an eight-base spacer between them. TCR alpha and beta chain libraries were processed separately from the second PCR onward, with dual indexing for multiplexing. After pooling, the indexed libraries were analyzed by capillary electrophoresis and sequenced on either an Illumina MiSeq or NextSeq. To boost base diversity and improve cluster recognition, PhiX DNA at about 5-7.5% was spiked into the libraries. On the study's bioinformatics: UMIs were extracted from read 2 by Demultiplexor and combined with the TCR sequence from read 1, and reads were split according to sample indices. Decombinator identified V and J genes and V-J junctions, assigning each TCR a five-part identifier including V and J deletions. Collapsinator used UMIs to correct sequencing errors and PCR amplification heterogeneity, yielding UMI-based abundance per TCR. Identifiers were converted to nucleotide sequence by CDR3Translator and translated to amino acids, and CDR3 regions were extracted on the basis of terminal motifs. Error-corrected alpha and beta TCR counts from blood and skin were compared after normalization to input RNA amount. Using fastp trimming at Q25 and MiXCR clonotype assembly, TCRdb reanalyzed the public sequencing data and kept in-frame beta chains. Identical CDR3 protein sequences are pooled into one entry, listed with their most common genes and DNA. The V and J calls reflect TCRdb's pipeline rather than the authors' work. Counted in this sample were approximately 37,000 distinct CDR3 sequences; about 10% of them appeared once. The leading ten clones occupy less than 4% of the sample.

Via the germline V gene, CDR1 is SQVTM and CDR2 ANQGSEA. Ends trimmed: V by 2 bases, J by 0 bases; bases unmatched to a gene: 0. Spanning cysteine to phenylalanine, the CDR3 consists of 14 amino acids. The retained sequence is limited to the CDR3, 42 bases, with the frame set at the first base. This specimen's treatment or condition label, per the study, means: skin biopsy from PPD injection site in Mantoux-positive individual. The study described a robust, sensitive protocol for amplifying, sequencing and analyzing TCRs, using 3' ligation of a UMI-containing oligonucleotide to TCR cDNA. The tuberculin skin test biopsies were taken from PPD-injected sites in individuals who had a positive Mantoux test. Total RNA was used without cell sorting and was treated with RQ1 DNase before reverse transcription, with a target input of roughly 1 to 1,100 ng. Libraries were prepared from skin biopsies and whole blood so that pipeline robustness could be tested in samples in which T cells form a minority population.

Worth noting for this clonotype: Its antigen has not been determined. No qualities accompany the bases; no much larger clone lies one base away.

This TCR derives from an adult in good health. The source material was skin, sampled from a tuberculin skin test site. The chain was built from TRBV29-1 and TRBJ2-1; TRBD2 lines up with 8 middle nucleotides. The bases are TGCAGCGTTGAAAGCGGGAGCTCCTACAATGAGCAGTTCTTC. Its product reads: CSVESGSSYNEQFF.